Included here is one T cell receptor (beta chain) sequence, with context. Germline V gene lookup returns CDR1 SGHDN and CDR2 FVKESK. This CDR3 is 13 amino acids long. Trimming took 5 bases from V and 3 from J, leaving 10 bases between them. The data originate from a study of shared clonotypes between healthy human individuals. The protocol was immunoSEQ multiplex PCR, while the TCRdb copy is restricted to in-frame clones and leaves out a portion. The data show under 650,000 clones, almost 97% seen once. The sequenced material came from naive CD4+ T cells sorted from blood. As for subset: CD45RA+ positively selected. This sequence joins TRBV14 and TRBJ1-2, with D unresolved. The sequence was obtained from a woman under 40 in good health. CDR3 amino acids: CASSRDGYYGYTF. In nucleotides, the CDR3 is TGTGCCAGCAGCAGAGACGGATACTATGGCTACACCTTC.